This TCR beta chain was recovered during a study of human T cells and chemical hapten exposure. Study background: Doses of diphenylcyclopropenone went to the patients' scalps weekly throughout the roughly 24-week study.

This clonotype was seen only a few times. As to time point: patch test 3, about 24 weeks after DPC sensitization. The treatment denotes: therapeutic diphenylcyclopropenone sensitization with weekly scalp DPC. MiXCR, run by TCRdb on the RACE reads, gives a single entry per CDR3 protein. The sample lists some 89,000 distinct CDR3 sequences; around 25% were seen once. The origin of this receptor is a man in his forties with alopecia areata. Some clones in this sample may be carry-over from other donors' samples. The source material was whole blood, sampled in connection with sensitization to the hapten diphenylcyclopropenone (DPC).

CDR3 amino acids: CSASFNGGGNQPQHF. In DNA, the CDR3 is TGCAGTGCTAGCTTTAATGGGGGTGGCAATCAGCCCCAGCATTTT. This chain links TRBV20-1 with TRBJ1-5, with D maybe TRBD1 (5 bases). V dropped 3 bases and J dropped 2 bases, with 14 bases sitting between them. The CDR3 is 15 amino acids. Germline lookup yields CDR1 DFQATT and CDR2 SNEGSKA (reference sequence).